This TCR beta chain was recovered during a study of T cells in Graves' hyperthyroidism and ophthalmopathy (dated by TCRdb to the late 2010s). Study-level background: To identify distinguishing TCR V-J signatures, a discovery cohort of 90 to 100 patients was used, comprising 40 to 45 with Graves' ophthalmopathy and 57 with stable Graves' hyperthyroidism. The approximately 100 discovery patients were divided at random into training and test sets in a 7:3 ratio. After sampling, hyperthyroidism patients received methimazole starting at 30 mg daily, and ophthalmopathy patients received high-dose intravenous methylprednisolone. In more than five Graves' hyperthyroidism patients, the study also compared T-cell repertoires from thyroid tissue with T-cell repertoires from blood. TCR Vbeta CDR3 sequencing of 135 peripheral blood samples (roughly 43 ophthalmopathy, about 74 hyperthyroidism and 17 progressor patients) is reported in the paper. Prospective prediction of ophthalmopathy was tested in an independent validation cohort consisting of about 20 hyperthyroidism patients and some 17 patients who later progressed to ophthalmopathy. Summary of the overall study and its limitations: In validation, progression to ophthalmopathy was predicted by the model with 70.59% sensitivity and 72.22% specificity, a median of approximately 6.5 months before onset. Blood samples also contained most of the expanded thyroid clonotypes (frequency above 0.001), which suggests that blood repertoires may reflect thyroid immune responses. No statistical method was used to fix the sample size in advance, and group allocation was not hidden from the investigators. In cross-validation, a model built on a 13 V-J signature told ophthalmopathy apart from stable hyperthyroidism with 87.88% sensitivity and approximately 81% specificity, and in testing the same model reached 80%/75%.

The TCR beta CDR3 regions were amplified from RNA transcripts. The TCR CDR3 was subjected to a first round of RT-PCR using the HTBI primer set and the Qiagen OneStep RT-PCR kit. Libraries were constructed in a second round of multiplex PCR, after which size selection and purification were carried out. Paired-end sequencing of the libraries was performed with 100 bp reads on an Illumina HiSeq2000. The original methods were these. SOAPnuke was used to process the raw data, with reads discarded if the reads contained adapters or uncalled bases, had a mean Phred below 15, or lacked an exact constant-primer or identifier match. COPE v1.2.5 was used to merge the high-quality paired reads, and each unique nucleotide sequence was defined as a clonotype. MiTCR v1.1 was used to align clonotypes to the IMGT TRBV, TRBD and TRBJ reference segments. The analysis was restricted to V-J combinations with a frequency above 0.0001, which together covered roughly 99% of the repertoires. The TCS score was defined as the ratio of F50 (clonal expansion) to E x V (chaos), calculated using BLOSUM62-based TCRdist between CDR3 peptides within each V-J. Welch's t-statistics and random forest reduced fewer than 550 V-J features to 13, which were used in a naive Bayes classifier (R e1071). TCRdb reworked the public reads: Q25 trimming with fastp, MiXCR clone assembly, productive beta chains retained. Each entry merges the rows of one CDR3 protein and shows their most common DNA and genes. TCRdb assigned the V and J calls; the authors' analysis was not used. This sample comprises about 540,000 distinct CDR3 sequences, around 42% of them detected only once. The biggest ten clones account for approximately 8.2% of the sample.

Regarding this clonotype: The antigen it recognizes is unknown. A read error may produce the germline difference seen at one junction end.

Stable Graves' hyperthyroidism was defined as the absence of progression to ophthalmopathy over 18 months of follow-up. The hyperthyroidism patients were between 18 and 65 years old and newly diagnosed, with a disease duration of less than 2 months. Exclusion was applied to patients with uncontrolled infections, other autoimmune diseases, pregnancy or lactation. Clinical symptoms, serum thyroxine and TRAb, thyroid ultrasound, and orbital computed tomography formed the basis for the diagnoses. Total RNA was extracted with Trizol reagent, and quality was checked on an Agilent 2100 Bioanalyzer. The CDR3 goes from the cysteine to the phenylalanine over 14 residues. Solely the CDR3 DNA is kept, with 42 bases framed from the first base. The germline V gene gives CDR1 as KGHDR and CDR2 as SFDVKD.

The chain links TRBV24-1 with TRBJ1-5, with the D segment identity uncertain. The receptor comes from a woman under 30 with Graves' hyperthyroidism. Donor details come from another sample of the same person, matched by shared clones. The source material was peripheral blood or thyroid tissue (not recorded which). The CDR3 amino acid sequence is: CAASDRRINQPQHF. The DNA reads TGTGCCGCCAGTGACCGACGCATCAATCAGCCCCAGCATTTT.